This T cell receptor beta chain appears in the sequencing data of a study of blood T cell repertoires in COVID-19. In the study overall: Sources were T cells, B-cell-depleted T cells, or PBMCs; the material itself was cDNA or gDNA.

This clone was seen a few times. Only in-frame clones appear in the TCRdb table, and some are missing; sequencing was by immunoSEQ multiplex PCR. Counted here are about 100,000 clones, roughly 82% occurring once; the ten biggest clones make up under 30%. Trimming cost V 1 base and J 4 bases; bases outside gene matches: 13. The germline gives CDR1 MNHEY, CDR2 SVGEGT. This CDR3 region has 18 residues. The TCR was taken from a man between 60 and 75 years old with acute or convalescent COVID-19. The V and J genes are TRBV6-2 or TRBV6-3 and TRBJ2-5, with TRBD1 identical over 9 bases. The sample taken for sequencing was peripheral blood. CDR3 region: CASSYLGPGQGLVETQYF. The DNA of the CDR3 is TGTGCCAGCAGTTACTTGGGACCGGGACAGGGTTTAGTAGAGACCCAGTACTTC.